The 18 T cell receptor beta chains reported below all come from one sample, sequenced in a study of blood T cell repertoires in COVID-19. The assay was immunoSEQ multiplex PCR, and TCRdb's table has in-frame clones only and misses some. The sample consists of about 160,000 clones, approximately 86% of them appearing once. The sample taken for sequencing was peripheral blood. The receptor source for this set is a woman aged 60-75 years who had recovered from COVID-19.

This chain links TRBV6-5 with TRBJ1-2; 10 bases map to TRBD1. This CDR3 has 16 residues. The junction had 8 bases not matched to a gene; V was cut back by 0 bases and J by 7 bases. The germline V gene encodes CDR1 MNHEY and CDR2 SVGAGI. The CDR3 sequence: CASSYSVGTGVSGYTF. For the CDR3, the DNA is TGTGCCAGCAGTTACTCAGTTGGGACAGGGGTTAGTGGCTACACCTTC.

This chain connects TRBV19 to TRBJ1-5; TRBD1 is a possible D gene (5 bases). Germline assignment: CDR1 LNHDA and CDR2 SQIVND (reference sequence). Trimming pared 3 bases from V and 0 bases from J, leaving 15 bases between. The CDR3 has 17 residues. DNA for the CDR3: TGTGCCAGTAGTATCGATTTGGGGGGGACTAGCAATCAGCCCCAGCATTTT. As protein: CASSIDLGGTSNQPQHF. The full variable domain, its missing parts supplied by reference TRBV19 and TRBJ1-5, is DGGITQSPKYLFRKEGQNVTLSCEQNLNHDAMYWYRQDPGQGLRLIYYSQIVNDFQKGDIAEGYSVSREKKESFPLTVTSAQKNPTAFYLCASSIDLGGTSNQPQHFGDGTRLSIL.

The gene calls are TRBV2 and TRBJ2-5; 14 nucleotides match TRBD2. The germline CDR1 and CDR2 sequences are SNHLY and FYNNEI. The CDR3 is 15 amino acids. Germline trimming cut 6 bases from V and 1 base from J; bases unmatched to any gene: 1. DNA for the CDR3: TGTGCCAGCAGGGGACTAGCGGGGGCCCAAGAGACCCAGTACTTC. Encoded protein: CASRGLAGAQETQYF. The full variable domain, completed using reference TRBV2 and TRBJ2-5, is EPEVTQTPSHQVTQMGQEVILRCVPISNHLYFYWYRQILGQKVEFLVSFYNNEISEKSEIFDDQFSVERPDGSNFTLKIRSTKLEDSAMYFCASRGLAGAQETQYFGPGTRLLVL.

This chain joins TRBV24-1 and TRBJ2-1; D is perhaps TRBD1 (6 bases). The CDR3 spans 15 residues. V lost 3 bases and J lost 8, with 16 bases in between. CDR1 and CDR2 (germline): KGHDR, SFDVKD. In nucleotides, the CDR3 is TGTGCCACCAGTGATCGGGACACGCCATACTATGAGCAGTTCTTC. It specifies CATSDRDTPYYEQFF.

This sequence joins TRBV9 and TRBJ2-1; 12 nucleotides align to TRBD2. V gave up 0 bases and J gave up 4 bases; unmatched junction bases: 2. The CDR3 contains 16 residues. Germline V lookup: CDR1 SGDLS, CDR2 YYNGEE. CDR3 in amino acids: CASSVDLAGGYNEQFF. CDR3 nucleotide sequence: TGTGCCAGCAGCGTAGATCTAGCGGGGGGGTACAATGAGCAGTTCTTC.

This CDR3 is CASSLQEGQPQHF. DNA of the CDR3: TGTGCCAGCAGTTTACAGGAAGGACAGCCCCAGCATTTT. This chain connects TRBV28 to TRBJ1-5, with no clear D. The germline CDR1 and CDR2 sequences are MDHEN and SYDVKM. V shed 2 bases and J shed 7 bases, with 9 bases lying between them. The CDR3 spans 13 residues.

The V and J genes are TRBV5-1 and TRBJ1-1, with a weak D call TRBD1 (6 bases). The CDR3 has 16 residues. Germline CDR1 SGHRS, CDR2 YFSETQ. The V gene lost 1 base and the J gene lost 5 bases, with 18 bases spanning the gap. The CDR3 DNA reads as TGCGCCAGCAGCTTGTCTCGAATTAGGACAGAGACTGAAGCTTTCTTT. Amino acids: CASSLSRIRTETEAFF.

This clone was picked up a small number of times. The rearrangement joins TRBV9 to TRBJ1-2; D is possibly TRBD1 (5 bases). Between the trimmed V and J ends, which lost 0 bases and 4 bases, there was a span of 10 bases. The CDR3 loop spans 14 amino acids. Per germline, CDR1 SGDLS and CDR2 YYNGEE. CDR3 in DNA: TGTGCCAGCAGCGTAGATAAAGACAGCTATGGCTACACCTTC. This codes for CASSVDKDSYGYTF.

V gene TRBV3-1 (or the pseudogene TRBV3-2) combines with J gene TRBJ2-5; 11 positions match TRBD2. The CDR3 contains 16 residues. V lost 1 base and J lost 6; bases outside the gene matches: 7. Per the germline V gene, CDR1 is LGHDT and CDR2 is YNNKEL (reference sequence). CDR3 nucleotide sequence: TGTGCCAGCAGCCAAGGGGTAGCGGGGGGGCCGCAGACCCAGTACTTC. Encoded protein: CASSQGVAGGPQTQYF.

The chain employs TRBV4-1 and TRBJ1-2, with D unresolved. This CDR3 contains 14 residues. Germline-derived CDR1 and CDR2 are MGHRA and YSYEKL. The V end was cut by 0 bases, the J end by 3 bases, with 8 bases between. The CDR3 protein is CASSQDRGYYGYTF. The CDR3 DNA sequence: TGCGCCAGCAGCCAAGACCGAGGGTACTATGGCTACACCTTC.

The chain employs TRBV19 and TRBJ1-1; no clear D gene. CDR1 is LNHDA, CDR2 SQIVND, per germline (reference sequence). The V gene lost 7 bases and the J gene lost 6 bases, with 21 bases spanning the gap. This CDR3 is built from 15 residues. The CDR3 is CASTKSGIPLSEAFF. The CDR3 coding sequence is TGTGCCAGTACCAAATCCGGGATTCCACTCTCTGAAGCTTTCTTT.

V usage is TRBV7-9 and J usage is TRBJ1-5, with a weak D call TRBD1 (6 bases). CDR3 length equals 14 residues. The V and J ends lost 5 bases and 4 bases respectively, with 12 bases between them. Germline assignment: CDR1 SEHNR and CDR2 FQNEAQ (reference sequence). CDR3 loop: CASSQGTTNQPQHF. The CDR3 DNA sequence: TGTGCCAGCAGCCAAGGGACAACAAATCAGCCCCAGCATTTT.

This sequence joins TRBV2 and TRBJ2-2; 8 nucleotides align to TRBD1. This CDR3 region has 15 residues. Germline V gene sequence: CDR1 SNHLY, CDR2 FYNNEI. Trimming took 6 bases from V and 7 from J; bases not matched to a gene: 10. In nucleotides, the CDR3 is TGTGCCAGCAGAGGGGTCAGGGGGCGGATCGGGGAGCTGTTTTTT. Amino acid sequence: CASRGVRGRIGELFF.

The CDR3: CASSEGRAVNYGYTF. CDR3 coding DNA: TGTGCCAGCAGTGAAGGGCGGGCAGTTAACTATGGCTACACCTTC. The chain combines TRBV6-1 with TRBJ1-2; D is undetermined. Germline CDR1 MNHNS, CDR2 SASEGT. Trimming took off 1 base at V and 1 base at J, with 10 bases between the two ends. The CDR3 totals 15 residues.

The chain couples TRBV3-1 (or the pseudogene TRBV3-2) to TRBJ2-3, with 8 bases lining up with TRBD2. Germline V gene sequence: CDR1 LGHDT, CDR2 YNNKEL (reference sequence). This CDR3 is built from 15 residues. V shed 1 base and J 1 base; nucleotides not matched to a gene: 1. The CDR3 bases are TGTGCCAGCAGCCAAGGTAGCGGGGGCACAGATACGCAGTATTTT. The encoded protein is CASSQGSGGTDTQYF.

The chain uses TRBV21-1 and TRBJ2-5; the listed D gene, TRBD2, was not tested against the DNA. TRBV21-1 corresponds to a pseudogene. The CDR3 sequence is 17 residues long. The CDR3, as DNA: TGTGCCAGCAGCAGGGACTTCTTTTATCTCGGCCAAGAGACCCAGTACTTC. Translation: CASSRDFFYLGQETQYF.

A few counts support this clone. The chain combines TRBV5-1 with TRBJ1-6, with 8 bases lining up with TRBD1. The germline V gene has CDR1 SGHRS and CDR2 YFSETQ. J gave up 9 bases and V 4 bases, and 9 bases lay outside the gene matches. CDR3 size: 15 residues. The CDR3 here is CASSLGQGSSSPLHF. The CDR3 coding sequence is TGCGCCAGCAGCCTCGGACAGGGATCCAGTTCACCCCTCCACTTT.

This rearrangement joins TRBV11-2 to TRBJ2-2, with a tentative D call TRBD1 (5 bases). The CDR3 loop spans 14 amino acids. Germline V gene sequence: CDR1 SGHAT, CDR2 FQNNGV. The V end was cut by 4 bases, the J end by 5 bases, with 11 bases between. The CDR3 coding sequence is TGTGCCAGCAGCTCCGGACATAGTACCGGGGAGCTGTTTTTT. Its protein product is CASSSGHSTGELFF.